Following are 17 T cell receptor beta chains from one sample sequenced in a study of T cells in Graves' hyperthyroidism and ophthalmopathy. RNA transcripts were the template for amplifying TCR beta CDR3 regions. An initial round of RT-PCR targeting the TCR CDR3 relied on the HTBI primer set. MiXCR was run by TCRdb on the multiplex PCR reads, yielding one entry per CDR3 protein. The table records fewer than 550,000 distinct CDR3 sequences, approximately 25% of them present only once. Sequenced input: blood. The source is a woman aged 25 to 39 with Graves' ophthalmopathy.

Written as DNA, the CDR3 is TGTGCGACAGGGGTTCTCGGTCAGCCCCAGCATTTT. It yields the protein CATGVLGQPQHF. The chain couples TRBV28 to TRBJ1-5; 8 bases align to TRBD1. The germline V gene encodes CDR1 MDHEN and CDR2 SYDVKM. CDR3 size: 12 residues.

Ten or more counts support this clonotype. The chain employs TRBV27 and TRBJ2-2; 7 positions match TRBD1. This CDR3 is built from 14 residues. CDR1 is MNHEY and CDR2 is SMNVEV in the germline V gene (reference sequence). The junction had 9 bases not matched to a gene; V was cut back by 6 bases and J by 8 bases. DNA of the CDR3: TGTGCCAGCAGGCGGAACAGGGGAAGGGGGGAGCTGTTTTTT. It encodes CASRRNRGRGELFF.

This clonotype occurred many times. V usage is TRBV6-5 and J usage is TRBJ2-5, with D unresolved. CDR1 is MNHEY and CDR2 is SVGAGI in the germline V gene. V dropped 2 bases and J dropped 1 base, with 8 bases sitting between them. This CDR3 region has 14 residues. The CDR3 sequence: CASSYTNAQETQYF. The CDR3 nucleotides are TGTGCCAGCAGTTACACCAATGCCCAAGAGACCCAGTACTTC.

This clonotype was recorded many times. This rearrangement joins TRBV19 to TRBJ1-5; 7 bases align to TRBD1. Germline V gene data show CDR1 as LNHDA and CDR2 as SQIVND (reference sequence). CDR3 size: 13 residues. V dropped 5 bases and J dropped 9; count of bases not matched to a gene: 7. The CDR3 sequence is CASSPTTGRPQHF. CDR3 in DNA: TGTGCCAGTAGTCCCACGACAGGGAGGCCCCAGCATTTT.

V is TRBV6-5 and J is TRBJ2-7; D call uncertain. Trimming cost V 2 bases and J 2 bases, with 7 bases left between them. Per the germline V gene, CDR1 is MNHEY and CDR2 is SVGAGI. There are 13 residues in the CDR3. CDR3 protein: CASSYEAAYEQYF. The CDR3, as DNA: TGTGCCAGCAGTTACGAGGCAGCCTACGAGCAGTACTTC.

This clonotype has a count of ten or more. This chain joins TRBV7-6 and TRBJ2-7; D is ambiguous. Germline CDR1 SGHVS, CDR2 FNYEAQ. Deletions cut 5 bases from V and 3 bases from J, with 14 bases between. The CDR3 is 14 residues long. The CDR3 nucleotides are TGTGCCAGCAGCCCTGACTTAGATGACTACGAGCAGTACTTC. It specifies CASSPDLDDYEQYF.

The rearrangement joins TRBV2 to TRBJ2-5; a weak D match, TRBD2 (6 bases). Germline loops: CDR1 SNHLY, CDR2 FYNNEI. The CDR3 loop spans 14 amino acids. Trimming took off 5 bases at V and 7 bases at J, with 17 bases between the two ends. CDR3 sequence (DNA): TGTGCCAGCAGTCAGGGAGGCGTTGGAGGGACCCAGTACTTC. This sequence encodes CASSQGGVGGTQYF. The full variable domain, rest sourced from reference TRBV2 and TRBJ2-5, is EPEVTQTPSHQVTQMGQEVILRCVPISNHLYFYWYRQILGQKVEFLVSFYNNEISEKSEIFDDQFSVERPDGSNFTLKIRSTKLEDSAMYFCASSQGGVGGTQYFGPGTRLLVL.

This clonotype was seen repeatedly, ten times or more. V is TRBV9 and J is TRBJ2-6; the D is unclear. Trimming took 4 bases from V and 4 from J, leaving 12 bases between them. Germline V gene sequence: CDR1 SGDLS, CDR2 YYNGEE. This CDR3 comprises 15 residues. This CDR3 reads CASSPFTLGANVLTF. In nucleotides, the CDR3 is TGTGCCAGCAGCCCATTCACCCTGGGGGCCAACGTCCTGACTTTC. The whole variable domain, remainder taken from reference TRBV9 and TRBJ2-6, is DSGVTQTPKHLITATGQRVTLRCSPRSGDLSVYWYQQSLDQGLQFLIQYYNGEERAKGNILERFSAQQFPDLHSELNLSSLELGDSALYFCASSPFTLGANVLTFGAGSRLTVL.

This clonotype was seen ten or more times. This chain links TRBV6-4 with TRBJ2-2; 8 bases match TRBD1. Germline V gene data show CDR1 as MRHNA and CDR2 as SNTAGT. Unmatched junction bases numbered 3, after V lost 6 bases and J lost 0 bases. The CDR3 spans 15 residues. CDR3 amino acids: CASSSGGANTGELFF. The CDR3 bases are TGTGCCAGCAGCTCAGGGGGCGCGAACACCGGGGAGCTGTTTTTT.

This clonotype was counted many times. The CDR3 loop reads CRAGTGNTEAFF. The CDR3 DNA sequence: TGCAGGGCCGGGACAGGGAACACTGAAGCTTTCTTT. The chain joins TRBV20-1 to TRBJ1-1; 8 positions match TRBD1. Germline CDR1 is DFQATT and CDR2 is SNEGSKA (reference sequence). This CDR3 is built from 12 residues.

This clonotype was found many times. The chain combines TRBV29-1 with TRBJ2-7; 9 bases match TRBD1. CDR1 and CDR2 from the germline V gene are SQVTM and ANQGSEA. The CDR3 length is 13 residues. Losses at the gene ends were 4 bases for V and 0 bases for J; bases not matched to a gene: 1. This CDR3 is CSVGGQGSYEQYF. The CDR3 DNA sequence: TGCAGCGTTGGGGGACAGGGCTCCTACGAGCAGTACTTC.

V is TRBV12-3 or TRBV12-4 and J is TRBJ1-2; 7 bases match TRBD1. This CDR3 spans 16 amino acids. V lost 4 bases to trimming and J lost 7 bases; unmatched junction nucleotides: 15. CDR3 DNA: TGTGCCAGCAGTTCCCAACAGACAGGGCGCAAGGGTGGCTACACCTTC. Protein sequence: CASSSQQTGRKGGYTF.

This clonotype was seen just once. The rearrangement uses TRBV6-2 or TRBV6-3 and TRBJ2-7, with D unclear. Germline CDR1 MNHEY, CDR2 SVGEGT. This CDR3 comprises 14 residues. V dropped 6 bases and J dropped 4 bases, with 16 bases sitting between them. The CDR3: CASSISLSAYEQYF. Written as DNA, the CDR3 is TGTGCCAGCAGCATCAGCTTATCGGCTTACGAGCAGTACTTC.

At least ten counts were recorded for this clonotype. J is TRBJ1-5 and V is TRBV6-2 or TRBV6-3, with a weak D call TRBD1 (5 bases). The CDR3 consists of 17 residues. V shed 6 bases and J shed 9 bases, with 27 bases lying between them. Germline CDR1 MNHEY, CDR2 SVGEGT. The CDR3 coding sequence is TGTGCCAGCAGCCGAGAAGGTAGAGTTTCGGGACTCATGCCCCAGCATTTT. Its translation: CASSREGRVSGLMPQHF.

The sample holds many counts of this clonotype. V usage is TRBV18 and J usage is TRBJ1-1, with TRBD1 as a possible D gene (5 bases). V was clipped by 6 bases and J by 6 bases, with 17 bases between them. The CDR3 runs to 14 residues. CDR1 is KGHSH, CDR2 LQKENI, per germline. The CDR3 protein is CASSSADISAEAFF. DNA of the CDR3: TGTGCCAGCTCCTCTGCGGACATATCCGCTGAAGCTTTCTTT.

This clonotype was found many times. The chain has TRBV11-2 and TRBJ2-7; a possible D gene is TRBD2 (6 bases). Trimming removed 5 bases from V and 6 bases from J, with 20 bases in between. The CDR3 runs to 15 residues. Germline CDR1 SGHAT, CDR2 FQNNGV. Here the CDR3 reads CASSPPTGGWVEQYF. CDR3 bases: TGTGCCAGCAGCCCTCCTACTGGGGGGTGGGTCGAGCAGTACTTC.

This clonotype has a count of ten or more. J is TRBJ2-5 and V is TRBV20-1; possibly TRBD1 for D (5 bases). This CDR3 spans 12 amino acids. With 3 bases removed from V and 5 bases from J, the gap between germline ends came to 10 bases. CDR1 DFQATT and CDR2 SNEGSKA come from the germline V gene (reference sequence). CDR3: CSARATGETQYF. The CDR3 DNA sequence: TGCAGTGCTAGGGCCACAGGCGAGACCCAGTACTTC.